Described below is a single T cell receptor beta chain sequence and its context. Its antigen is unidentified. As for time point: week 35, safety follow-up. Topical imiquimod was applied with each vaccine dose, which held 300 ug of mutant IDH1 20-mer peptide. The vaccination schedule gave patients eight doses in weeks 1, 3, 5, 7, 11, 15, 19 and 23. These data belong to a study of a mutant IDH1 vaccine in newly diagnosed glioma. Study in general: The treated population exhibited a male proportion of roughly 60%, a female proportion of roughly 38%, and a mean age of around 40 years. The V12 visit happened in week 35, and the V13 visit happened in week 47.

Produced via immunoSEQ multiplex PCR; TCRdb's table is partial and in-frame only. The sample comprises more than 25,000 clones, 79% of which are singletons, and approximately 8.5% rests with the top ten. Per the germline V gene, CDR1 is GTSNPN and CDR2 is SVGIG (reference sequence). J lost 4 bases, V lost 6 bases, and 6 bases had no gene match. The CDR3 contains 13 residues. Study observations and caveats: Changes to the top peripheral T cell clonotypes appeared unrelated to pseudoprogression.

The material sequenced was PBMCs, taken from a glioma patient whose treatment included an IDH1 peptide vaccine. V and J are TRBV30 and TRBJ2-7; TRBD2 matches at 10 bases. The origin of this receptor is a woman aged 25 to 39 with glioma. Some clones in this sample may be carry-over from other donors' samples. CDR3 amino acids: CACRTSGAYEQYF. The CDR3 DNA reads TGTGCCTGCCGGACTAGCGGAGCTTACGAGCAGTACTTC.